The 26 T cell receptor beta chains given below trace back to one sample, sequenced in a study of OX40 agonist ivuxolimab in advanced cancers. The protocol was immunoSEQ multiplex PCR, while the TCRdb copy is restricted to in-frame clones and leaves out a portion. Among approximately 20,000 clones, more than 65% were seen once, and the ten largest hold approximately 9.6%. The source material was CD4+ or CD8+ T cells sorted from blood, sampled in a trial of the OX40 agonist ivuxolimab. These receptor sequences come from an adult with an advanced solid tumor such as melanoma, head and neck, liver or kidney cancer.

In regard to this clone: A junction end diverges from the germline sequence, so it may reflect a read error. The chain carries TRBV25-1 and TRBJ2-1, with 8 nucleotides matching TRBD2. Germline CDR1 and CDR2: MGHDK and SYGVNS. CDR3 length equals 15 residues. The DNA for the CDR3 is TGTGCCAGCAGTAATAGCGGGGATGGATACAGTGAGCAGTTCTTC. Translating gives CASSNSGDGYSEQFF.

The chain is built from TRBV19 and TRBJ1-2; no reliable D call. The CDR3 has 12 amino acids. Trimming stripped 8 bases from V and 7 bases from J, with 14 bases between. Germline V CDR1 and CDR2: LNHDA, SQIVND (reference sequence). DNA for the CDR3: TGTGCCAGTTCCGACGGGTTCAGTGGCTACACCTTC. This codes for CASSDGFSGYTF.

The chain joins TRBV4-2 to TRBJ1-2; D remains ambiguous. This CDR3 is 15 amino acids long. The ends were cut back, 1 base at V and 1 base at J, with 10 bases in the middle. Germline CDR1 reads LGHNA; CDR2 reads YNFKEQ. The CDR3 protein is CASSQVQASNYGYTF. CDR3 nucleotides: TGTGCCAGCAGCCAAGTTCAGGCCAGTAACTATGGCTACACCTTC.

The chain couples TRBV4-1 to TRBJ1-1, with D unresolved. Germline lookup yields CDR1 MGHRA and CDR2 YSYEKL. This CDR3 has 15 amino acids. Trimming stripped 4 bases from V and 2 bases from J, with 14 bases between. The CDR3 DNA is TGCGCCAGCAGCCGACCCCTGGACGGAAACACTGAAGCTTTCTTT. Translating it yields CASSRPLDGNTEAFF.

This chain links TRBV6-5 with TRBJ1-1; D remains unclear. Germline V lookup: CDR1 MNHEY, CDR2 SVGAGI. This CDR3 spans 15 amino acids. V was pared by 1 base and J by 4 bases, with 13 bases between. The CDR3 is CASSYLRAGATEAFF. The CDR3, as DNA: TGTGCCAGCAGTTACTTGAGGGCCGGAGCCACTGAAGCTTTCTTT.

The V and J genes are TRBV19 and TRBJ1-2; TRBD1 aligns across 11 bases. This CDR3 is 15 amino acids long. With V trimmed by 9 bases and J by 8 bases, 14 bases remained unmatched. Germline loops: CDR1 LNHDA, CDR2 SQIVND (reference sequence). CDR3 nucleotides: TGTGCCAGCCACCAACCGGGACAGGGGGTACGAGGCTACACCTTC. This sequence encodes CASHQPGQGVRGYTF.

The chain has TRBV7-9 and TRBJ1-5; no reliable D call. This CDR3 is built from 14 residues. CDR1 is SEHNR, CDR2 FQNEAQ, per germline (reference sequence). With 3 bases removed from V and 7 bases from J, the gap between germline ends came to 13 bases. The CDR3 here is CASSFGPVGQPQHF. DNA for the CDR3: TGTGCCAGCAGCTTCGGTCCCGTAGGCCAGCCCCAGCATTTT.

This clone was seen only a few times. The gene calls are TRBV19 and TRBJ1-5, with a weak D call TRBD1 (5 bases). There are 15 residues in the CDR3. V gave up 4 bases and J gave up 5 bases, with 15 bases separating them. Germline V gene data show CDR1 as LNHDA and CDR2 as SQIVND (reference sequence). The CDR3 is CASSNQRQGHQPQHF. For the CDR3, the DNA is TGTGCCAGTAGTAACCAAAGGCAGGGCCATCAGCCCCAGCATTTT.

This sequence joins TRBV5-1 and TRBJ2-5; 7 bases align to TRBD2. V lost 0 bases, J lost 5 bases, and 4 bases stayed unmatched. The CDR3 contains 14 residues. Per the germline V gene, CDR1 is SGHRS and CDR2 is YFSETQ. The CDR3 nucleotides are TGCGCCAGCAGCTTGGACTGGGAGGGGGAGACCCAGTACTTC. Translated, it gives CASSLDWEGETQYF.

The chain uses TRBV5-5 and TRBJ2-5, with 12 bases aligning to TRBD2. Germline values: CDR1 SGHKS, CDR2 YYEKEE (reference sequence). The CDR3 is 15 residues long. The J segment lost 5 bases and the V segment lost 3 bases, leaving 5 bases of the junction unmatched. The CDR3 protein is CASSSTGTSGETQYF. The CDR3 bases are TGTGCCAGCAGCTCCACCGGGACTAGCGGGGAGACCCAGTACTTC.

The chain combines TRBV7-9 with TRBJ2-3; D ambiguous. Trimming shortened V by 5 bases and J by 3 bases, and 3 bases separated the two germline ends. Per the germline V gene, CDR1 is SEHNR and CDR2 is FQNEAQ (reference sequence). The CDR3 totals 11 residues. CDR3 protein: CASSRTDTQYF. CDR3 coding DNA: TGTGCCAGCAGCAGAACAGATACGCAGTATTTT.

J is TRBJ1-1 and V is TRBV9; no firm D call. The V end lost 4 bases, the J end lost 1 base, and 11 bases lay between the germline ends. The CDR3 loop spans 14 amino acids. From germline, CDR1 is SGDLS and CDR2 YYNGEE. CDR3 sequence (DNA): TGTGCCAGCAGCCCCCAGATTACGAACACTGAAGCTTTCTTT. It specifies CASSPQITNTEAFF.

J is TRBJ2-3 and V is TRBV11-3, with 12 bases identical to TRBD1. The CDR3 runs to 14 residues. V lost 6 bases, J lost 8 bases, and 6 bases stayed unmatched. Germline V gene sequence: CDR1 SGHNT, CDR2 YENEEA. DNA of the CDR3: TGTGCCAGCAGTTCCGGGACAGGGGGCCGTACGCAGTATTTT. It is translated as CASSSGTGGRTQYF.

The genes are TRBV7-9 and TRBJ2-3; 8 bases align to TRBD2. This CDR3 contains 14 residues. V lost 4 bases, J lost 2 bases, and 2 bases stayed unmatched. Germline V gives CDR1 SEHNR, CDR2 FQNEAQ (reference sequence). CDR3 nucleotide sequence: TGTGCCAGCAGCTGGACTAGCCCCACAGATACGCAGTATTTT. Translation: CASSWTSPTDTQYF.

CDR3 sequence: CASSNPNPLSYGYTF. As DNA, the CDR3 is TGTGCCAGCAGTAACCCGAACCCCCTGAGCTATGGCTACACCTTC. The chain joins TRBV28 to TRBJ1-2; D unclear. Trimming pared 5 bases from V and 4 bases from J, leaving 17 bases between. Germline V gives CDR1 MDHEN, CDR2 SYDVKM. This CDR3 is 15 amino acids long.

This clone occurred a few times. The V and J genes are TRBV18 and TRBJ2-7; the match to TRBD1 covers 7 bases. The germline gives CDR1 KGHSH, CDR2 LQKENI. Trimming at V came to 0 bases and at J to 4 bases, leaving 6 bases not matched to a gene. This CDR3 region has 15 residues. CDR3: CASSPPARTGYEQYF. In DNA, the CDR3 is TGTGCCAGCTCACCACCTGCACGGACAGGTTACGAGCAGTACTTC.

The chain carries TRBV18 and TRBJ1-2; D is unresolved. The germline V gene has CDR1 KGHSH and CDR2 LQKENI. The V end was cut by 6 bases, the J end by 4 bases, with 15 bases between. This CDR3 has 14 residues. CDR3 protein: CASSVRLESYGYTF. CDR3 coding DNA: TGTGCCAGCTCCGTCCGACTTGAGTCCTATGGCTACACCTTC.

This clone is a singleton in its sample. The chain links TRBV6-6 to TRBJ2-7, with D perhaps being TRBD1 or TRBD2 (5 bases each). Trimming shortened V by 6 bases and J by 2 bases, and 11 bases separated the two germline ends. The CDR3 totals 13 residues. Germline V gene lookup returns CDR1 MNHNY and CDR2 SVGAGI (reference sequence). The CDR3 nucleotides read TGTGCCAGCAGGGCCGGGGCCGCCTACGAGCAGTACTTC. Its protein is CASRAGAAYEQYF.

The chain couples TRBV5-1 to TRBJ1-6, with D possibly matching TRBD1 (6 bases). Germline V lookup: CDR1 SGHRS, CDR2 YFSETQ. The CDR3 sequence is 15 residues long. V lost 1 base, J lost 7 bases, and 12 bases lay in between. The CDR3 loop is CASSLSQGRNSPLHF. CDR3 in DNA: TGCGCCAGCAGCTTGAGCCAGGGGAGGAATTCACCCCTCCACTTT.

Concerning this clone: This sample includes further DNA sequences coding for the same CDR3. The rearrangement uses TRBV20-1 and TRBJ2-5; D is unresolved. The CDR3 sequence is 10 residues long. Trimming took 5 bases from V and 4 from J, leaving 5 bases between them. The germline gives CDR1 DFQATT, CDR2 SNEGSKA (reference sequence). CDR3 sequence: CSALGETQYF. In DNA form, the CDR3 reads TGCAGTGCTCTTGGAGAGACCCAGTACTTC.

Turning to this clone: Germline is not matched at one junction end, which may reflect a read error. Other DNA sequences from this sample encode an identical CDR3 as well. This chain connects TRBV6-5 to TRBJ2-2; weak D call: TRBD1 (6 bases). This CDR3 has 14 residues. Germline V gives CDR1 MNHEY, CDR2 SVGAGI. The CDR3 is CASRYRVDTGELFF. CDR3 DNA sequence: TGTGCCAGCCGTTACAGGGTAGACACCGGGGAGCTGTTTTTT.

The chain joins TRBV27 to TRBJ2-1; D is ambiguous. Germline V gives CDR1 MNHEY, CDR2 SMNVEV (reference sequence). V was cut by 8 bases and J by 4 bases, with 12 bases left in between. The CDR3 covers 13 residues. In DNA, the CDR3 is TGTGCCAGCCTTCGTCCCCTTTACAATGAGCAGTTCTTC. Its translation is CASLRPLYNEQFF.

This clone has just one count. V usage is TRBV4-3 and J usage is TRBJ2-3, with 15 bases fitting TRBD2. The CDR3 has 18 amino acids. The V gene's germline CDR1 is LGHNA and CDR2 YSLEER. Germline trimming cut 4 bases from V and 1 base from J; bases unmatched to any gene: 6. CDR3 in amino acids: CASSRGTSGGFGTDTQYF. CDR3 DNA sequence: TGCGCCAGCAGCCGAGGGACTAGCGGGGGGTTTGGCACAGATACGCAGTATTTT.

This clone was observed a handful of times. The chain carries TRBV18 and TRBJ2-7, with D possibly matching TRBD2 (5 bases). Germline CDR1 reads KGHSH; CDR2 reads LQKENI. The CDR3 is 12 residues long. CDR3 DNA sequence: TGTGCTTCAAGTGGGAGCTCCTACGAGCAGTACTTC. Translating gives CASSGSSYEQYF.

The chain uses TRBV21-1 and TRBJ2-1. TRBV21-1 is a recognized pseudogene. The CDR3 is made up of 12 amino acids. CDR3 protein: CASSFRSNEQFF. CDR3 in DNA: TGTGCCAGCAGCTTTAGGTCGAATGAGCAGTTCTTC.

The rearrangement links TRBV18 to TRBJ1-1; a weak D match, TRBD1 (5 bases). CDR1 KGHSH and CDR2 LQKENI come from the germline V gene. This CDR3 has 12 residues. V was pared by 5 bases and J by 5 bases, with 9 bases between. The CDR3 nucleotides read TGTGCCAGCTCAACAGGAATAACTGAAGCTTTCTTT. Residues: CASSTGITEAFF.